One sample yielded the 31 T cell receptor beta chains listed below, sequenced in a study of Ad26.COV2.S vaccination and SARS-CoV-2 variants. As for treatment: roughly 20 received Ad26.COV2.S at low or high dose, single or two shots; 5 received placebo; per-sample allocation not given. Sampling was done on day 63 after the first vaccine or placebo injection. Repertoires were generated with immunoSEQ multiplex PCR, while TCRdb's copy carries only in-frame clones and drops some. The sample shows 350,000 to 400,000 clones, about nine tenths of them seen only once. Source: peripheral blood, taken in a trial of Ad26.COV2.S vaccine versus placebo. Every receptor here comes from a person aged 18 to 59 who received the Ad26.COV2.S COVID-19 vaccine or a placebo.

In the case of this clone: Different DNA sequences within this sample yield the same CDR3. The J gene is TRBJ2-7, the V gene TRBV13, with D tentatively TRBD2 (5 bases). The CDR3 runs to 13 residues. Germline CDR1 is PRHDT and CDR2 is FYEKMQ (reference sequence). Trimming took 2 bases from V and 2 from J, leaving 7 bases between them. The CDR3 bases are TGTGCCAGCAGCTTAACGGGAACCTACGAGCAGTACTTC. Residues: CASSLTGTYEQYF.

This clone was seen a few times. V is TRBV30 and J is TRBJ1-2; 8 nucleotides line up with TRBD1. The CDR3 length is 13 residues. CDR1 GTSNPN and CDR2 SVGIG come from the germline V gene (reference sequence). The junction had 4 bases not matched to a gene; V was cut back by 4 bases and J by 3 bases. CDR3 protein: CAWNLDRDYGYTF. For the CDR3, the DNA is TGTGCCTGGAACCTGGACAGGGACTATGGCTACACCTTC.

The chain combines TRBV7-9 with TRBJ2-5; 9 nucleotides match TRBD2. CDR1 and CDR2 (germline): SEHNR, FQNEAQ (reference sequence). V shed 3 bases, J shed 5 bases, and the junction held 13 bases outside the gene matches. The CDR3 runs to 17 residues. Here the CDR3 reads CASSFPSGKVVLETQYF. Written as DNA, the CDR3 is TGTGCCAGCAGCTTCCCTAGCGGGAAAGTCGTTTTGGAGACCCAGTACTTC. Together with reference TRBV7-9 and TRBJ2-5, the CDR3 gives the full variable domain: DTGVSQNPRHKITKRGQNVTFRCDPISEHNRLYWYRQTLGQGPEFLTYFQNEAQLEKSRLLSDRFSAERPKGSFSTLEIQRTEQGDSAMYLCASSFPSGKVVLETQYFGPGTRLLVL.

The sample holds a few counts of this clone. The chain joins TRBV5-1 to TRBJ2-5; 7 bases map to TRBD1. V lost 7 bases to trimming and J lost 3 bases; unmatched junction nucleotides: 12. Germline V gene sequence: CDR1 SGHRS, CDR2 YFSETQ. The CDR3 spans 15 residues. CDR3 region: CASQDPGTAEETQYF. The CDR3 coding sequence is TGCGCCAGCCAGGACCCAGGGACAGCCGAAGAGACCCAGTACTTC. The complete variable domain, with remaining parts taken from reference TRBV5-1 and TRBJ2-5, reads KAGVTQTPRYLIKTRGQQVTLSCSPISGHRSVSWYQQTPGQGLQFLFEYFSETQRNKGNFPGRFSGRQFSNSRSEMNVSTLELGDSALYLCASQDPGTAEETQYFGPGTRLLVL.

This chain's CDR3 is CASSRDRETGELFF. CDR3 nucleotide sequence: TGTGCCAGCAGCCGGGACAGGGAGACCGGGGAGCTGTTTTTT. The chain is built from TRBV14 and TRBJ2-2, with 9 positions matching TRBD1. The CDR3 has 14 residues. Germline V gene lookup returns CDR1 SGHDN and CDR2 FVKESK. Trimming at V came to 4 bases and at J to 5 bases, leaving 2 bases not matched to a gene.

The chain combines TRBV11-2 with TRBJ2-7; 9 nucleotides line up with TRBD1. CDR1 is SGHAT, CDR2 FQNNGV, per germline. The trim removed 1 base at V and 4 bases at J, leaving 8 bases unmatched. The CDR3 is 16 amino acids. The CDR3 spells CASSLVFRQGVYEQYF. The CDR3 nucleotides are TGTGCCAGCAGCTTAGTTTTCCGACAGGGGGTTTACGAGCAGTACTTC.

The chain joins TRBV19 to TRBJ1-5; the D gene is possibly TRBD1 (5 bases). Deletions cut 6 bases from V and 2 bases from J, with 17 bases between. Per the germline V gene, CDR1 is LNHDA and CDR2 is SQIVND (reference sequence). CDR3 size: 16 residues. In nucleotides, the CDR3 is TGTGCCAGTAGCAGCAGGGTGGGGGGAGGCAATCAGCCCCAGCATTTT. It translates to CASSSRVGGGNQPQHF. Full variable domain (missing parts from reference TRBV19 and TRBJ1-5): DGGITQSPKYLFRKEGQNVTLSCEQNLNHDAMYWYRQDPGQGLRLIYYSQIVNDFQKGDIAEGYSVSREKKESFPLTVTSAQKNPTAFYLCASSSRVGGGNQPQHFGDGTRLSIL.

The chain is built from TRBV11-2 and TRBJ1-1, with a tentative D call TRBD1 (5 bases). Germline CDR1 SGHAT, CDR2 FQNNGV. CDR3 length: 15 amino acids. The V end was cut by 1 base, the J end by 7 bases, with 16 bases between. The CDR3 coding sequence is TGTGCCAGCAGCTTAGTATCAGGGAGTCCAGTTGAAGCTTTCTTT. Protein sequence: CASSLVSGSPVEAFF. The full variable domain, with the rest looked up from reference TRBV11-2 and TRBJ1-1, is EAGVAQSPRYKIIEKRQSVAFWCNPISGHATLYWYQQILGQGPKLLIQFQNNGVVDDSQLPKDRFSAERLKGVDSTLKIQPAKLEDSAVYLCASSLVSGSPVEAFFGQGTRLTVV.

With respect to this clone: Other DNA sequences within the sample encode an identical CDR3. The V call is TRBV4-1, the J call TRBJ2-5; D is ambiguous. The ends were cut back, 1 base at V and 5 bases at J, with 8 bases in the middle. CDR1 is MGHRA and CDR2 is YSYEKL in the germline V gene. There are 13 residues in the CDR3. The DNA of the CDR3 is TGCGCCAGCAGCCAAGTCACTGAGGAGACCCAGTACTTC. As protein: CASSQVTEETQYF.

The chain has TRBV5-4 and TRBJ2-3; D remains unclear. The CDR3 sequence is 12 residues long. In germline, CDR1 is SGHNT, CDR2 YYREEE (reference sequence). The V end was cut by 3 bases, the J end by 3 bases, with 5 bases between. CDR3 sequence reads: CASSWRTDTQYF. The CDR3 DNA sequence: TGTGCCAGCAGCTGGAGAACAGATACGCAGTATTTT. The full variable domain, with the rest looked up from reference TRBV5-4 and TRBJ2-3, is ETGVTQSPTHLIKTRGQQVTLRCSSQSGHNTVSWYQQALGQGPQFIFQYYREEENGRGNFPPRFSGLQFPNYSSELNVNALELDDSALYLCASSWRTDTQYFGPGTRLTVL.

The chain combines TRBV5-5 with TRBJ2-5; TRBD2 is a possible D gene (6 bases). The CDR3 is 16 amino acids. Germline CDR1 reads SGHKS; CDR2 reads YYEKEE (reference sequence). Trimming took off 3 bases at V and 2 bases at J, with 17 bases between the two ends. The CDR3 spells CASSSRGLPGQETQYF. CDR3 coding DNA: TGTGCCAGCAGCTCGCGGGGTTTGCCGGGGCAAGAGACCCAGTACTTC. Filled out from reference TRBV5-5 and TRBJ2-5, the complete variable domain reads DAGVTQSPTHLIKTRGQQVTLRCSPISGHKSVSWYQQVLGQGPQFIFQYYEKEERGRGNFPDRFSARQFPNYSSELNVNALLLGDSALYLCASSSRGLPGQETQYFGPGTRLLVL.

This sequence joins TRBV2 and TRBJ1-4; D not resolved. Trimming left V 4 bases short and J 10 bases short, with 13 bases between. The CDR3 covers 13 residues. In germline, CDR1 is SNHLY, CDR2 FYNNEI. The CDR3 DNA reads TGTGCCAGCAGTGTCTATTATCCGGGAAAACTGTTTTTT. Its translation is CASSVYYPGKLFF.

This chain uses TRBV5-1 with TRBJ1-2, with 9 bases matching TRBD1. Losses at the gene ends were 0 bases for V and 4 bases for J; bases not matched to a gene: 10. The CDR3 is made up of 17 amino acids. From germline, CDR1 is SGHRS and CDR2 YFSETQ. The CDR3 nucleotides read TGCGCCAGCAGCTTGGAGATGGGCGGGACAGGGATCTATGGCTACACCTTC. Translation: CASSLEMGGTGIYGYTF.

The chain has TRBV3-1 (or the pseudogene TRBV3-2) and TRBJ1-6; D gene ambiguous. Per germline, CDR1 LGHDT and CDR2 YNNKEL (reference sequence). With 1 base removed from V and 18 bases from J, the gap between germline ends came to 16 bases. CDR3 length: 13 residues. The CDR3 coding sequence is TGTGCCAGCAGCCAAGTGGCCGGCCGCGAGGCCCACTTT. Its protein is CASSQVAGREAHF.

The chain couples TRBV7-9 to TRBJ1-3; weak D call: TRBD1 (5 bases). CDR1 SEHNR and CDR2 FQNEAQ come from the germline V gene (reference sequence). Deletions cut 3 bases from V and 9 bases from J, with 9 bases between. There are 12 residues in the CDR3. The CDR3 protein is CASSFPGSTIYF. CDR3 bases: TGTGCCAGCAGCTTCCCAGGGTCCACCATATATTTT.

This chain connects TRBV29-1 to TRBJ1-1; D not resolved. With 0 bases removed from V and 7 bases from J, the gap between germline ends came to 6 bases. This CDR3 region has 11 residues. Germline V gene sequence: CDR1 SQVTM, CDR2 ANQGSEA. In nucleotides, the CDR3 is TGCAGCGTTGAAGACCCATATGAAGCTTTCTTT. It yields the protein CSVEDPYEAFF.

The chain links TRBV5-1 to TRBJ1-6, with TRBD1 matching 8 bases. The ends lost 0 bases at V and 1 base at J; junction bases unmatched: 0. CDR1 is SGHRS, CDR2 YFSETQ, per germline. CDR3 length equals 16 residues. The CDR3 nucleotides read TGCGCCAGCAGCTTGGGACAGGGGTCCTATAATTCACCCCTCCACTTT. Encoded protein: CASSLGQGSYNSPLHF.

The chain carries TRBV5-4 and TRBJ1-1, with D possibly matching TRBD1 (5 bases). CDR3 size: 12 residues. Trimming took 5 bases from V and 8 from J, leaving 13 bases between them. Per germline, CDR1 SGHNT and CDR2 YYREEE (reference sequence). CDR3 DNA sequence: TGTGCCAGCAGAGCAGGGTATGGGGAAGCTTTCTTT. Translation: CASRAGYGEAFF.

This chain joins TRBV6-5 and TRBJ1-5, with 7 bases fitting TRBD1. Germline V lookup: CDR1 MNHEY, CDR2 SVGAGI. The CDR3 is 10 residues long. Trimming removed 6 bases from V and 16 bases from J; junction bases left unmatched: 6. CDR3 sequence: CASSAGQVHF. The CDR3 nucleotides are TGTGCCAGCAGCGCAGGACAGGTTCATTTT.

The chain uses TRBV5-5 and TRBJ2-7, with D hard to call. There are 14 residues in the CDR3. V lost 3 bases and J lost 0, with 10 bases in between. CDR1 and CDR2 (germline): SGHKS, YYEKEE (reference sequence). The CDR3 is CASSSAVSSYEQYF. CDR3 coding DNA: TGTGCCAGCAGCTCGGCGGTTAGCTCCTACGAGCAGTACTTC.

V is TRBV5-6 and J is TRBJ1-1, with D possibly matching TRBD1 (5 bases). Germline V gene lookup returns CDR1 SGHDT and CDR2 YYEEEE. The V end lost 4 bases, the J end lost 0 bases, and 13 bases lay between the germline ends. The CDR3 totals 15 residues. The CDR3 loop reads CASSIRGAMNTEAFF. DNA for the CDR3: TGTGCCAGCAGCATTCGGGGCGCCATGAACACTGAAGCTTTCTTT. The full variable domain, in which reference TRBV5-6 and TRBJ1-1 provide the parts outside the CDR3, is DAGVTQSPTHLIKTRGQQVTLRCSPKSGHDTVSWYQQALGQGPQFIFQYYEEEERQRGNFPDRFSGHQFPNYSSELNVNALLLGDSALYLCASSIRGAMNTEAFFGQGTRLTVV.

The J gene is TRBJ2-2, the V gene TRBV5-6; D is uncertain. The V gene lost 1 base and the J gene lost 6 bases, with 7 bases spanning the gap. This CDR3 comprises 13 residues. Germline loops: CDR1 SGHDT, CDR2 YYEEEE. CDR3 nucleotides: TGTGCCAGCAGCTTGTCTCTTGCCGGGGAGCTGTTTTTT. Its protein is CASSLSLAGELFF.

V usage is TRBV5-1 and J usage is TRBJ1-4; a possible D gene is TRBD1 (5 bases). Germline V gene lookup returns CDR1 SGHRS and CDR2 YFSETQ. V was pared by 4 bases and J by 2 bases, with 21 bases between. The length of the CDR3 is 18 residues. This CDR3 reads CASSPMGLGRSTNEKLFF. DNA of the CDR3: TGCGCCAGCAGCCCCATGGGGTTGGGGCGGTCGACTAATGAAAAACTGTTTTTT.

V usage is TRBV6-5 and J usage is TRBJ1-5; D is undetermined. CDR3 length: 14 amino acids. Per the germline V gene, CDR1 is MNHEY and CDR2 is SVGAGI. V shed 5 bases and J shed 2 bases, with 10 bases lying between them. This CDR3 is CASSPDWGNQPQHF. The DNA of the CDR3 is TGTGCCAGCAGTCCGGACTGGGGCAATCAGCCCCAGCATTTT.

J is TRBJ2-1 and V is TRBV11-3; 7 bases line up with TRBD1. Germline CDR1 and CDR2: SGHNT and YENEEA. The CDR3 consists of 14 residues. V shed 6 bases, J shed 8 bases, and the junction held 10 bases outside the gene matches. This chain's CDR3 is CASRSDRDSDEQFF. CDR3 in DNA: TGTGCCAGCAGATCCGACAGGGATAGCGATGAGCAGTTCTTC.

This sequence joins TRBV10-2 and TRBJ2-1; 12 bases are shared with TRBD2. This CDR3 has 20 amino acids. The germline V gene encodes CDR1 WSHSY and CDR2 SAAADI. The V and J ends lost 6 bases and 0 bases, in that order; junction bases with no gene match: 15. CDR3 residues: CASRSITGTSGPDSYNEQFF. CDR3 sequence (DNA): TGCGCCAGCAGATCAATCACCGGGACTAGCGGGCCGGACTCCTACAATGAGCAGTTCTTC.

This clone has a handful of counts. The chain employs TRBV5-4 and TRBJ1-6; D gene uncertain. Germline-derived CDR1 and CDR2 are SGHNT and YYREEE (reference sequence). The CDR3 sequence is 12 residues long. Trimming cost V 0 bases and J 6 bases, with 1 base left between them. As DNA, the CDR3 is TGTGCCAGCAGCTTGGCTAATTCACCCCTCCACTTT. Encoded protein: CASSLANSPLHF.

V usage is TRBV27 and J usage is TRBJ2-5; D perhaps matches TRBD1 (5 bases). V lost 4 bases and J 5 bases, leaving 14 bases between the germline ends. This CDR3 spans 14 amino acids. Germline V gives CDR1 MNHEY, CDR2 SMNVEV (reference sequence). CDR3 DNA sequence: TGTGCCAGCAGTTCCCTAGACAGCCGGGAGACCCAGTACTTC. Protein product: CASSSLDSRETQYF.

V is TRBV6-2 or TRBV6-3 and J is TRBJ2-5; D may correspond to TRBD1 or TRBD2 (5 bases each). The CDR3 loop spans 15 amino acids. V was pared by 2 bases and J by 1 base, with 11 bases between. The germline V gene has CDR1 MNHEY and CDR2 SVGEGT. CDR3 in DNA: TGTGCCAGCAGTTACGGGGGTGCGATCCAAGAGACCCAGTACTTC. Translation: CASSYGGAIQETQYF.

This chain's CDR3 is CASSPPASYGYTF. In nucleotides, the CDR3 is TGTGCCAGCAGTCCCCCCGCCAGCTATGGCTACACCTTC. V gene TRBV28 combines with J gene TRBJ1-2, with D unresolved. The CDR3 extends over 13 amino acids. With 5 bases removed from V and 4 bases from J, the gap between germline ends came to 11 bases. The V gene's germline CDR1 is MDHEN and CDR2 SYDVKM.

The rearrangement joins TRBV15 to TRBJ1-2; 10 bases align to TRBD1. Per germline, CDR1 LNHNV and CDR2 YYDKDF (reference sequence). This CDR3 comprises 14 residues. Germline trimming cut 1 base from V and 7 bases from J; bases unmatched to any gene: 3. Here the CDR3 DNA reads TGTGCCACCAGCAGAGCCGGGACAGGGGCTGGCTACACCTTC. This sequence encodes CATSRAGTGAGYTF.